Listed here are 3 T cell receptor beta chains from one sample, sequenced in a study of cytomegalovirus exposure and HLA in healthy donors. The PCR had 60 Vbeta and 13 Jbeta primers. Produced via immunoSEQ multiplex PCR; TCRdb's table is partial and in-frame only. The data contain fewer than 150,000 clones, approximately 80% of them seen just once; the ten biggest clones take up around 2%. Specimen: PBMCs. These receptors all stem from a man aged 25 to 45 in good health and CMV-seronegative.

The CDR3 DNA is TGTGCCAGCACTGTCGCGAACACCGGGGAGCTGTTTTTT. Protein product: CASTVANTGELFF. The V and J genes are TRBV9 and TRBJ2-2; no definite D call. Germline V gene lookup returns CDR1 SGDLS and CDR2 YYNGEE. There are 13 residues in the CDR3. Trimming took 6 bases from V and 0 from J, leaving 6 bases between them. The full variable domain, rest sourced from reference TRBV9 and TRBJ2-2, is DSGVTQTPKHLITATGQRVTLRCSPRSGDLSVYWYQQSLDQGLQFLIQYYNGEERAKGNILERFSAQQFPDLHSELNLSSLELGDSALYFCASTVANTGELFFGEGSRLTVL.

This sequence joins TRBV6-5 and TRBJ2-3, with D possibly being TRBD1 (5 bases). This CDR3 is 15 amino acids long. The V end was cut by 0 bases, the J end by 0 bases, with 7 bases between. CDR1 and CDR2 from the germline V gene are MNHEY and SVGAGI. CDR3 sequence: CASSYSGPSTDTQYF. CDR3 nucleotides: TGTGCCAGCAGTTACTCGGGGCCTAGCACAGATACGCAGTATTTT.

The chain uses TRBV2 and TRBJ2-7; possible D gene TRBD1, 6 bases. Germline CDR1 SNHLY, CDR2 FYNNEI. The germline V and J ends were trimmed by 5 bases and 3 bases, with 14 bases remaining between them. The CDR3 extends over 14 amino acids. The CDR3 here is CASSTQGFNYEQYF. In nucleotides, the CDR3 is TGTGCCAGCAGTACACAGGGATTTAACTACGAGCAGTACTTC.